These 30 T cell receptor beta chains were all obtained from the same sample, sequenced in a study of T-cell reconstitution after alpha-beta-depleted transplantation in children. Unique molecular identifiers were incorporated during preparation of the TCRbeta library. TCRdb fed the PCR reads into MiXCR, producing one record per CDR3 protein. Of about 600,000 distinct CDR3 sequences listed, roughly a tenth are singletons. The source was PBMCs from the stem cell graft donor, collected from the stem cell graft. The origin of the receptors is a human donor who donated a stem cell graft to a child with acute myeloid leukemia.

This rearrangement joins TRBV4-3 to TRBJ2-1; 8 bases line up with TRBD2. Germline V lookup: CDR1 LGHNA, CDR2 YSLEER. V trimming: 1 base; J trimming: 8 bases; junction bases outside the gene matches: 10. This CDR3 is built from 16 residues. The CDR3, as DNA: TGCGCCAGCAGCCAAGGTCGGCTAGCGGGTTTCGATGAGCAGTTCTTC. Translation: CASSQGRLAGFDEQFF.

This clonotype was counted only a few times. This sequence joins TRBV2 and TRBJ2-5; tentatively, D is TRBD1 (6 bases). The CDR3 loop spans 16 amino acids. The V gene's germline CDR1 is SNHLY and CDR2 FYNNEI. With 0 bases removed from V and 2 bases from J, the gap between germline ends came to 13 bases. In nucleotides, the CDR3 is TGTGCCAGCAGTGAAGCGCTTGCTAGGGGGCAAGAGACCCAGTACTTC. Translating it yields CASSEALARGQETQYF.

This clonotype was seen only a few times. The CDR3 loop reads CASSPQIAGGFNLVTQYF. DNA of the CDR3: TGTGCCAGCAGCCCTCAGATAGCGGGAGGGTTCAATTTGGTTACGCAGTATTTT. J is TRBJ2-3 and V is TRBV7-3; TRBD2 aligns across 11 bases. The germline CDR1 and CDR2 sequences are SGHTA and FQGTGA. The V and J ends lost 5 bases and 8 bases, in that order; junction bases with no gene match: 18. CDR3 length: 18 residues.

This clonotype was observed a few times. V gene TRBV6-5 combines with J gene TRBJ2-5; possibly TRBD2 for D (5 bases). The CDR3 runs 16 residues. The germline V and J ends were trimmed by 2 bases and 5 bases, with 18 bases remaining between them. Germline V gene data show CDR1 as MNHEY and CDR2 as SVGAGI. The CDR3 DNA reads as TGTGCCAGCAGTTACGGGGTGGGGAGCTTTCTGGAGACCCAGTACTTC. As protein: CASSYGVGSFLETQYF.

This clonotype has at least ten counts. The CDR3 nucleotides read TGTGCCAGCAGCCAAGGCAAGAGGAGGTTTTTT. Protein: CASSQGKRRFF. The chain is built from TRBV14 and TRBJ1-4, with D uncertain. Germline CDR1 SGHDN, CDR2 FVKESK. The CDR3 is 11 residues long. Trimming removed 1 base at V and 16 bases at J, with 10 bases between.

In this sample, this clonotype turned up many times. This rearrangement joins TRBV20-1 to TRBJ1-2, with TRBD1 matching over 9 bases. The CDR3 runs 15 residues. J lost 6 bases, V lost 0 bases, and 8 bases had no gene match. Germline V gives CDR1 DFQATT, CDR2 SNEGSKA (reference sequence). CDR3 in amino acids: CSARDLTGGLHGYTF. The CDR3 bases are TGCAGTGCTAGAGATCTCACAGGGGGCTTGCATGGCTACACCTTC.

This chain uses TRBV12-3 or TRBV12-4 with TRBJ2-2, with 13 nucleotides matching TRBD2. V lost 6 bases to trimming and J lost 4 bases; unmatched junction nucleotides: 5. CDR3 length: 16 amino acids. The CDR3 sequence is CASRSTSGRTTGELFF. The CDR3 DNA sequence: TGTGCCAGCAGGTCGACTAGCGGGAGGACCACCGGGGAGCTGTTTTTT.

V is TRBV5-5 and J is TRBJ1-1; D is unresolved. In germline, CDR1 is SGHKS, CDR2 YYEKEE (reference sequence). The CDR3 totals 13 residues. Trimming cost V 4 bases and J 1 base, with 8 bases left between them. The CDR3 sequence: CASSRVPNTEAFF. As DNA, the CDR3 is TGTGCCAGCAGCCGGGTACCGAACACTGAAGCTTTCTTT.

In its sample, this clonotype was seen many times. The J gene is TRBJ2-2, the V gene TRBV4-3, with D hard to call. CDR1 LGHNA and CDR2 YSLEER come from the germline V gene. V dropped 1 base and J dropped 6 bases, with 6 bases sitting between them. The CDR3 extends over 13 amino acids. This CDR3 reads CASSQGGSGELFF. Written as DNA, the CDR3 is TGCGCCAGCAGCCAAGGCGGTTCCGGGGAGCTGTTTTTT.

This clonotype was recorded once. V and J are TRBV4-1 and TRBJ2-5; 8 bases agree with TRBD2. The CDR3 has 21 amino acids. V lost 2 bases and J lost 2; bases outside the gene matches: 22. Germline V gene sequence: CDR1 MGHRA, CDR2 YSYEKL. CDR3 sequence: CASSQSSSAGGLSTIQETQYF. The CDR3 nucleotides read TGCGCCAGCAGCCAAAGCAGTTCGGCGGGAGGCCTAAGCACCATACAAGAGACCCAGTACTTC.

This clonotype was observed many times. The J gene is TRBJ2-7, the V gene TRBV6-5, with 9 bases matching TRBD1. V shed 2 bases and J 5 bases; nucleotides not matched to a gene: 10. This CDR3 has 16 residues. Germline V gene data show CDR1 as MNHEY and CDR2 as SVGAGI. The CDR3 spells CASSYGPRDREHEQYF. The CDR3 coding sequence is TGTGCCAGCAGTTACGGCCCCCGGGACAGGGAGCACGAGCAGTACTTC.

This clonotype was detected ten times or more. The chain is built from TRBV7-9 and TRBJ1-2; D is possibly TRBD1 (6 bases). There are 13 residues in the CDR3. V was clipped by 5 bases and J by 8 bases, with 15 bases between them. Germline values: CDR1 SEHNR, CDR2 FQNEAQ (reference sequence). The CDR3 sequence is CASSLRTVRGYTF. CDR3 DNA: TGTGCCAGCAGCCTCCGGACAGTTAGGGGCTACACCTTC.

In its sample, this clonotype was seen a few times. J is TRBJ2-7 and V is TRBV5-5; D is unclear. This CDR3 has 15 residues. Germline V gene sequence: CDR1 SGHKS, CDR2 YYEKEE (reference sequence). Trimming left V 0 bases short and J 0 bases short, with 10 bases between. The CDR3 loop reads CASSLDIAASYEQYF. The CDR3 region has the DNA TGTGCCAGCAGCTTGGATATTGCCGCCTCCTACGAGCAGTACTTC.

This clonotype was seen ten or more times. The chain joins TRBV27 to TRBJ2-2; the D is unclear. Per germline, CDR1 MNHEY and CDR2 SMNVEV (reference sequence). V lost 3 bases to trimming and J lost 3 bases, with 11 bases between them. The CDR3 is 15 amino acids. The DNA for the CDR3 is TGTGCCAGCAGTTTGGCCAGAACCCACACCGGGGAGCTGTTTTTT. Its protein is CASSLARTHTGELFF.

V gene TRBV5-5 combines with J gene TRBJ1-1, with unresolved D. This CDR3 contains 14 residues. CDR1 and CDR2 from the germline V gene are SGHKS and YYEKEE (reference sequence). Trimming removed 0 bases at V and 5 bases at J, with 11 bases between. The CDR3 spells CASSLVTAVTEAFF. CDR3 in DNA: TGTGCCAGCAGCTTGGTCACGGCAGTGACTGAAGCTTTCTTT.

The chain links TRBV10-3 to TRBJ2-3; TRBD1 matches 8 bases. Germline loops: CDR1 ENHRY, CDR2 SYGVKD. V trimming: 8 bases; J trimming: 1 base; junction bases outside the gene matches: 8. This CDR3 is 15 amino acids long. CDR3 sequence (DNA): TGTGCCATCTTGGGACCGGGACAGGGCACAGATACGCAGTATTTT. Residues: CAILGPGQGTDTQYF.

The chain carries TRBV9 and TRBJ1-1; possibly TRBD1 for D (6 bases). The CDR3 runs to 16 residues. With 2 bases removed from V and 5 bases from J, the gap between germline ends came to 19 bases. From germline, CDR1 is SGDLS and CDR2 YYNGEE. The CDR3 region has the DNA TGTGCCAGCAGCGTCGGAGGGACGAGGGGGAGGACTGAAGCTTTCTTT. This encodes CASSVGGTRGRTEAFF.

This clonotype was seen at least ten times. The gene calls are TRBV20-1 and TRBJ2-3; 9 nucleotides align to TRBD2. This CDR3 has 15 residues. Germline CDR1 and CDR2: DFQATT and SNEGSKA (reference sequence). The V segment lost 7 bases and the J segment 1 base; nucleotides outside the gene matches: 9. CDR3 protein: CSVVSGSEGTDTQYF. In nucleotides, the CDR3 is TGCAGTGTTGTTAGCGGGAGTGAGGGCACAGATACGCAGTATTTT.

This clonotype has ten or more counts. The chain is built from TRBV18 and TRBJ2-2; D may be TRBD2 (5 bases). The germline V and J ends were trimmed by 3 bases and 0 bases, with 11 bases remaining between them. Germline CDR1 is KGHSH and CDR2 is LQKENI. The CDR3 is 16 amino acids. The chain's CDR3 is CASSPRAVANTGELFF. The CDR3 DNA is TGTGCCAGCTCACCGAGAGCGGTCGCGAACACCGGGGAGCTGTTTTTT.

The rearrangement uses TRBV7-2 and TRBJ1-2, with D perhaps matching TRBD1 (6 bases). V was shortened by 4 bases and J by 6 bases, with 15 bases between the two germline ends. The CDR3 length is 14 residues. CDR1 and CDR2 from the germline V gene are SGHTA and FQGNSA. In nucleotides, the CDR3 is TGTGCCAGCAGCTCTTTACAGGGTCGGAATGGCTACACCTTC. It yields the protein CASSSLQGRNGYTF.

This clonotype was counted a few times. The rearrangement uses TRBV30 and TRBJ2-7; the match to TRBD2 covers 8 bases. Germline CDR1 GTSNPN, CDR2 SVGIG (reference sequence). The CDR3 length is 13 residues. The V and J ends lost 4 bases and 2 bases, in that order; junction bases with no gene match: 4. The CDR3, as DNA: TGTGCCTGGATGGGCGGGAGGACCTACGAGCAGTACTTC. Its translation: CAWMGGRTYEQYF.

This clonotype was found many times. The V call is TRBV7-9, the J call TRBJ2-7; TRBD1 matches 8 bases. CDR1 is SEHNR and CDR2 is FQNEAQ in the germline V gene (reference sequence). The CDR3 has 14 amino acids. V lost 5 bases and J lost 2; bases outside the gene matches: 5. CDR3 sequence (DNA): TGTGCCAGCAGCCTGGACAGGGTAACCTACGAGCAGTACTTC. It codes for CASSLDRVTYEQYF.

This clonotype was recorded at least ten times. This sequence joins TRBV7-3 and TRBJ2-1, with D perhaps given as TRBD1 or TRBD2 (5 bases each). Germline V gene data show CDR1 as SGHTA and CDR2 as FQGTGA. V lost 5 bases and J 4 bases, leaving 15 bases between the germline ends. The CDR3 runs 15 residues. The CDR3 here is CASSLQQAGYNEQFF. Written as DNA, the CDR3 is TGTGCCAGCAGCCTACAACAGGCGGGTTACAATGAGCAGTTCTTC.

This clonotype has at least ten counts. CDR3 DNA sequence: TGCAGCGTTGGCGGGCAGGGCGGTCAGCCCCAGCATTTT. This encodes CSVGGQGGQPQHF. V usage is TRBV29-1 and J usage is TRBJ1-5; D possibly corresponds to TRBD1 (5 bases). The germline CDR1 and CDR2 sequences are SQVTM and ANQGSEA. The CDR3 length is 13 residues. V was shortened by 4 bases and J by 6 bases, with 13 bases between the two germline ends.

In this sample, this clonotype turned up many times. The genes are TRBV28 and TRBJ2-1; TRBD2 matches at 10 bases. Germline V gene sequence: CDR1 MDHEN, CDR2 SYDVKM. The CDR3 contains 12 residues. Trimming took 9 bases from V and 8 from J; bases not matched to a gene: 4. DNA for the CDR3: TGTGCCAGTTCTAGCGGGAGCGATGAGCAGTTCTTC. It is translated as CASSSGSDEQFF.

In DNA form, the CDR3 reads TGTGCAACAACAGGGGGCTTAAGCGGCCCAACCTACGAGCAGTACTTC. This sequence encodes CATTGGLSGPTYEQYF. The rearrangement uses TRBV10-3 and TRBJ2-7; TRBD1 matches at 9 bases. Germline values: CDR1 ENHRY, CDR2 SYGVKD. The length of the CDR3 is 16 residues.

This clonotype was counted only a few times. The gene calls are TRBV12-3 or TRBV12-4 and TRBJ2-7, with TRBD1 as a possible D gene (5 bases). There are 15 residues in the CDR3. Trimming pared 6 bases from V and 0 bases from J, leaving 15 bases between. CDR3 DNA sequence: TGTGCCAGCAGGCCCTACGACAGCCTCTCCTACGAGCAGTACTTC. Amino acid sequence: CASRPYDSLSYEQYF.

This clonotype was counted ten times or more. This chain links TRBV7-9 with TRBJ1-3; D gene uncertain. The CDR3 loop spans 12 amino acids. Per germline, CDR1 SEHNR and CDR2 FQNEAQ (reference sequence). V gave up 3 bases and J gave up 8 bases, with 8 bases separating them. The CDR3 loop reads CASSFPVDTIYF. The CDR3, as DNA: TGTGCCAGCAGCTTCCCGGTTGACACCATATATTTT.

There are many counts of this clonotype. The chain joins TRBV5-1 to TRBJ2-2, with D unresolved. The CDR3 runs to 15 residues. The V and J ends lost 0 bases and 4 bases respectively, with 10 bases between them. CDR1 and CDR2 from the germline V gene are SGHRS and YFSETQ. CDR3 sequence reads: CASSLEVPSTGELFF. CDR3 DNA sequence: TGCGCCAGCAGCTTGGAGGTCCCGTCCACCGGGGAGCTGTTTTTT.

This clonotype was counted a few times. The CDR3 nucleotides are TGCAGCGTGGCCGGAGGGTGGGGCGAGACCCAGTACTTC. It translates to CSVAGGWGETQYF. This chain connects TRBV29-1 to TRBJ2-5; maybe TRBD2 (6 bases). The germline V gene has CDR1 SQVTM and CDR2 ANQGSEA. The CDR3 length is 13 residues. Deletions cut 6 bases from V and 5 bases from J, with 16 bases between.